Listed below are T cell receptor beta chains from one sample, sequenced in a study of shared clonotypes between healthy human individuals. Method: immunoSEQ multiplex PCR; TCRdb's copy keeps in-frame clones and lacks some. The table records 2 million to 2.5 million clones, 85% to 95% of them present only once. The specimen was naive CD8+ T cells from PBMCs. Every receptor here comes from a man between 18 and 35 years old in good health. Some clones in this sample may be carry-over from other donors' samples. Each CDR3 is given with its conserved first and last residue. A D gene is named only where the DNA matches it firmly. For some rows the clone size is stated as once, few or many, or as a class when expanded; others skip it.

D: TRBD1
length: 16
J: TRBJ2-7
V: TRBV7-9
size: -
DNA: TGTGCCAGCAGCAGTCTCGACAGGGGGCTTGTCTACGAGCAGTACTTC
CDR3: CASSSLDRGLVYEQYF

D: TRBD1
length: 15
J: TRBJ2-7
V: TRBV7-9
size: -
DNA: TGTGCCAGCAGTTCCCCCCGGGACAGAGTCTACGAGCAGTACTTC
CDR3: CASSSPRDRVYEQYF

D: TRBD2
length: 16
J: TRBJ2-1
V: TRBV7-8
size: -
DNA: TGTGCCAGCAGCTTATACACGGGAGGCTCCTACAATGAGCAGTTCTTC
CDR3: CASSLYTGGSYNEQFF

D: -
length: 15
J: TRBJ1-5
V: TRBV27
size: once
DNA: TGTGCCAGCAGACCCTGGACAGATAGCAATCAGCCCCAGCATTTT
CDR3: CASRPWTDSNQPQHF

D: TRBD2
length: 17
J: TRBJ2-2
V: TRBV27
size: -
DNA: TGTGCCAGCAGTCCCCATGCAGCGGGAGTCTTCACCGGGGAGCTGTTTTTT
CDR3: CASSPHAAGVFTGELFF

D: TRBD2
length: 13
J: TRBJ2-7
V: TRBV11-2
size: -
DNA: TGTGCCTCCGCCCGCCCTAGCGGTTACGAGCAGTACTTC
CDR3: CASARPSGYEQYF

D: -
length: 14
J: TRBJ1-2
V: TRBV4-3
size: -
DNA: TGCGCCAGCAGCCAAGACTTGAACGACTATGGCTACACCTTC
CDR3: CASSQDLNDYGYTF

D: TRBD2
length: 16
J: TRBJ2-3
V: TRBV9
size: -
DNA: TGTGCCAGCAGCTCGTCCGTCCAGCGGGACACAGATACGCAGTATTTT
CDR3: CASSSSVQRDTDTQYF

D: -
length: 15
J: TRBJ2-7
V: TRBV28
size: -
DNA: TGTGCCAGCAGTCTCACGACACACTCCAGGGGCGGGCAGTACTTC
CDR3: CASSLTTHSRGGQYF

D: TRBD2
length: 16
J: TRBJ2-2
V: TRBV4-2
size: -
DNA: TGTGCCAGCAGCCAAGAGGAGGGAGGGCTAGCCGGGGAGCTGTTTTTT
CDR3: CASSQEEGGLAGELFF

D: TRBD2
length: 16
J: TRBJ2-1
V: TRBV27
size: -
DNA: TGTGCCAGCAGTTTATCGAAGACTAGCGGTTACAATGAGCAGTTCTTC
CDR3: CASSLSKTSGYNEQFF

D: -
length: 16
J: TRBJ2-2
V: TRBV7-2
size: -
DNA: TGTGCCAGCAGCTCCAGGGAAGCGAGGAACACCGGGGAGCTGTTTTTT
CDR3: CASSSREARNTGELFF

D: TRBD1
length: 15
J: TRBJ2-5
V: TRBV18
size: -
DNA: TGTGCCAGCTCACCACCTAGACAGGGTCAAGAGACCCAGTACTTC
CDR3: CASSPPRQGQETQYF

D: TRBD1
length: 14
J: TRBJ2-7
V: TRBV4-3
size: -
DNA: TGCGCCAGCAGCCAAGTACAGGGGGACTACGAGCAGTACTTC
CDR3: CASSQVQGDYEQYF

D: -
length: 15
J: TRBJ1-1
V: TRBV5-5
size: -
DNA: TGTGCCAGCAGCTTGTGGAGTGGGCTAAACACTGAAGCTTTCTTT
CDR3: CASSLWSGLNTEAFF

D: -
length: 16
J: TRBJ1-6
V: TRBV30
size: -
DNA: TGTGCCTGGAGCTGGGGGATTAGCTCCTATAATTCACCCCTCCACTTT
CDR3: CAWSWGISSYNSPLHF

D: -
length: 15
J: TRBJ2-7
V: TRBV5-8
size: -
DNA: TGTGCCAGCAGCTTGGAAGGCGGGTGGGACCACGAGCAGTACTTC
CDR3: CASSLEGGWDHEQYF

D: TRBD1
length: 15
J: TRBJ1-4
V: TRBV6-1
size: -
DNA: TGTGCCAGCAGTGAGACAGGGAGGCCTAATGAAAAACTGTTTTTT
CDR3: CASSETGRPNEKLFF

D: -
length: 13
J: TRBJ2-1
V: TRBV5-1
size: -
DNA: TGCGCCAGCAGCTTGGAGCCTATCAACGAGCAGTTCTTC
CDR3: CASSLEPINEQFF

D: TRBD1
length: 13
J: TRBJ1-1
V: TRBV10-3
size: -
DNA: TGTGCCATCTCGGGACAGGGGGGTACTGAAGCTTTCTTT
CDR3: CAISGQGGTEAFF

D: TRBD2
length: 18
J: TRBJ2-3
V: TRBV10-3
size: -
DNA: TGTGCCATCAGTGAGTCTCGTCAGGGGGGACTAGCCCTTCTCCCGGAGTATTTT
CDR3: CAISESRQGGLALLPEYF

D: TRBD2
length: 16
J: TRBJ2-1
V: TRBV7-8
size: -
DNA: TGTGCCAGCAGCTTTTACGCGGGAGGGAAGGAGAATGAGCAGTTCTTC
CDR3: CASSFYAGGKENEQFF

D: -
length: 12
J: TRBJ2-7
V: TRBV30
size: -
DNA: TGTGCCTGGACGGACAGCTCCTACGAGCAGTACTTC
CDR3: CAWTDSSYEQYF

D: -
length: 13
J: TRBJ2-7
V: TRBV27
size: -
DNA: TGTGCCAGCAGTTTCGGGGGTCGCTACGAGCAGTACTTC
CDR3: CASSFGGRYEQYF

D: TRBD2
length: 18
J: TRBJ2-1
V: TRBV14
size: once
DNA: TGTGCCAGCAGCCAAGATCTCTGGGGAGGGAACTCCTACAATGAGCAGTTCTTC
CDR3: CASSQDLWGGNSYNEQFF

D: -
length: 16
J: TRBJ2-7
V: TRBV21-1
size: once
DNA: TGTGCCAGCAGCCACAACAGGGGGCATTTGCCCCACGAGCAGTACTTC
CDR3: CASSHNRGHLPHEQYF

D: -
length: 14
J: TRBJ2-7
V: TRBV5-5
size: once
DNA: TGTGCCAGCAGCAGTAGGACGGGTCGGAGGGAGCAGTACTTC
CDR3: CASSSRTGRREQYF

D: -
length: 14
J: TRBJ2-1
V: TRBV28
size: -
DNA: TGTGCCAGCAGTCCGGGCCGGGTGGGCAATGAGCAGTTCTTC
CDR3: CASSPGRVGNEQFF

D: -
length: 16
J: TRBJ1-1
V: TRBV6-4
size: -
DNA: TGTGCCAGCAGTGACGGAGGGGTAGGGTTTAACACTGAAGCTTTCTTT
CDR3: CASSDGGVGFNTEAFF

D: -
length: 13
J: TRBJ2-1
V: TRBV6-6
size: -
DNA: TGTGCCGGTTCCCGGGTCGCAAACAATGAGCAGTTCTTC
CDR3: CAGSRVANNEQFF

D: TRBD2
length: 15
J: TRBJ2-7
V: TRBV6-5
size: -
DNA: TGTGCCAGCAGCGGGACTAGCGGGATCTCCTACGAGCAGTACTTC
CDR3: CASSGTSGISYEQYF

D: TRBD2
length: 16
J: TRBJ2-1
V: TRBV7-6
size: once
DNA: TGTGCCAGCAGCACTGGGCCCGGACTAGCGGACAATGAGCAGTTCTTC
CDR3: CASSTGPGLADNEQFF

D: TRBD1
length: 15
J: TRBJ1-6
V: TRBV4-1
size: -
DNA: TGCGCCAGCAGCTTCGACAGGGGCTCGGGTTCACCCCTCCACTTT
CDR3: CASSFDRGSGSPLHF

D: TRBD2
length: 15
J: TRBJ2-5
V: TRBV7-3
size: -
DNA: TGTGCCAGCAGCTCTGGACTAGCGGGAGCTGAGACCCAGTACTTC
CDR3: CASSSGLAGAETQYF

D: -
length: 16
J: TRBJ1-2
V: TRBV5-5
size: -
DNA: TGTGCCAGCAGCTTGAGGGTCGCGGAACCTAACTATGGCTACACCTTC
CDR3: CASSLRVAEPNYGYTF

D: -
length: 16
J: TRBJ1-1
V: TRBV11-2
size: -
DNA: TGTGCCAGCAGCTTAGATAGCCCAGGGTTAAACACTGAAGCTTTCTTT
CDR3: CASSLDSPGLNTEAFF

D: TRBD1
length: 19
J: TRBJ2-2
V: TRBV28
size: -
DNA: TGTGCCAGCAGTTTACCCTCGGACAGGGTGGTATTGGACACCGGGGAGCTGTTTTTT
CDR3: CASSLPSDRVVLDTGELFF

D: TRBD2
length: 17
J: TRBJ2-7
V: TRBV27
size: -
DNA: TGTGCCAGCAGCCCTGGGTTCGGCGGGAGGTCGGGGCACGAGCAGTACTTC
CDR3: CASSPGFGGRSGHEQYF

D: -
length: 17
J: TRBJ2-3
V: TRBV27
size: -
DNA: TGTGCCAGCAGTTTATCGCGGGGGCGCAGTAGCACAGATACGCAGTATTTT
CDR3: CASSLSRGRSSTDTQYF

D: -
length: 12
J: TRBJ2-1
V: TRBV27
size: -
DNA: TGTGCCAGCAGTTTTTCAGTCGATGAGCAGTTCTTC
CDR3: CASSFSVDEQFF

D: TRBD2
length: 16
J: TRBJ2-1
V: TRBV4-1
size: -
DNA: TGCGCCAGCAGCCAAGGACTAGCAGGTTTTATCAATGAGCAGTTCTTC
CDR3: CASSQGLAGFINEQFF

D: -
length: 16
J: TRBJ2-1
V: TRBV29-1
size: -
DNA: TGCAGCGTTGAAGAGATATCAGGGACCCCCTACAATGAGCAGTTCTTC
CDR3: CSVEEISGTPYNEQFF

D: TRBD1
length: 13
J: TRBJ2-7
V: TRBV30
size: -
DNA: TGTGCCTGGAATTGGGACAGAGGCCACGAGCAGTACTTC
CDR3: CAWNWDRGHEQYF

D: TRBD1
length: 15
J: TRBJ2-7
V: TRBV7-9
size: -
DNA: TGTGCCAGCAGCGTTTCCGGGACAGGGCTCTACGAGCAGTACTTC
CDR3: CASSVSGTGLYEQYF

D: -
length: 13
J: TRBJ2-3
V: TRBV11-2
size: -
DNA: TGTGCCAGCAGCTTAGATCCACCAGATACGCAGTATTTT
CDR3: CASSLDPPDTQYF

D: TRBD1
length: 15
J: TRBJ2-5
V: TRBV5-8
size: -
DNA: TGTGCCAGCAGCTTGGGCAGGGGGCCTCAAGAGACCCAGTACTTC
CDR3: CASSLGRGPQETQYF

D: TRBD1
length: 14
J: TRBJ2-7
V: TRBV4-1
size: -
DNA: TGCGCCAGCAGCCCCGGGACAGTGTCCTACGAGCAGTACTTC
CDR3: CASSPGTVSYEQYF

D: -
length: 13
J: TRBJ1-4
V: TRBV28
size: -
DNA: TGTGCCAGCAGTTTAACAGCTAATGAAAAACTGTTTTTT
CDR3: CASSLTANEKLFF

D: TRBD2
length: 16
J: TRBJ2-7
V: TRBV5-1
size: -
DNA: TGCGCCAGCAGCTTCCCAGCTAGCGGGAAGACCTACGAGCAGTACTTC
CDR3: CASSFPASGKTYEQYF

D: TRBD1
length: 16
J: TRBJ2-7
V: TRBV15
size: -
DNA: TGTGCCACCAGCAGAGAGCACAGGGGATGGCCTGGCGAGCAGTACTTC
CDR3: CATSREHRGWPGEQYF

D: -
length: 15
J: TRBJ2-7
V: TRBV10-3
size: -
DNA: TGTGCCATCAGTGAGTTAGAGGGGAGCTCCTACGAGCAGTACTTC
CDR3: CAISELEGSSYEQYF

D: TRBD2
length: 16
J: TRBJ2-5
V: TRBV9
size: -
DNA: TGTGCCAGCAGCGTAGGAGTACTAGCGGGGCCAGAGACCCAGTACTTC
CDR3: CASSVGVLAGPETQYF

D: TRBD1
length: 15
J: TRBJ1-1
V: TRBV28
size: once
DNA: TGTGCCAGCAGTCCACCCCGGGACAGGGACACTGAAGCTTTCTTT
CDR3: CASSPPRDRDTEAFF

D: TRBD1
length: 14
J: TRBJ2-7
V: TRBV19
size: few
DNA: TGTGCCAGTAGTATCAGACAGGGGACCTACGAGCAGTACTTC
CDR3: CASSIRQGTYEQYF